Detailed here is one TCR beta chain. Its antigen remains unidentified. The data were taken from a study of shared clonotypes between healthy human individuals. Study-level findings and limits: Among the subsets, naive ones generally showed larger estimated richness than memory ones.

Only in-frame clones appear in the TCRdb table, and some are missing; sequencing was by immunoSEQ multiplex PCR. Among more than 2,000,000 clones, just over 90% were seen once, and the ten largest hold roughly 0.14%. The germline V and J ends were trimmed by 6 bases and 3 bases, with 14 bases remaining between them. CDR3 length equals 13 residues. CDR1 and CDR2 from the germline V gene are SQVTM and ANQGSEA. The authors divided CD4+ cells into CD45RA+ naive and CD45RA-negative memory subsets. The clonotype was recovered from a man between 18 and 35 years old in good health. The chain recombines TRBV29-1 with TRBJ2-5, with a tentative D call TRBD1 (6 bases). Sequencing was done on a sample of naive CD4+ T cells sorted from blood. Subset indicated: CD45RA+ positively selected. The CDR3 sequence: CSVLGTPKETQYF. CDR3 sequence (DNA): TGCAGCGTCCTGGGGACACCAAAAGAGACCCAGTACTTC.